This T cell receptor (beta chain) appears in the sequencing data of a study of blood T cell repertoires in COVID-19. Ages ranged from roughly 18 to 100 years, with residence in 24 US areas. The repertoire was sequenced with immunoSEQ multiplex PCR; TCRdb's copy has only in-frame clones and lacks some. The sample consists of about 280,000 clones, around 89% of them appearing once. This TCR derives from a woman younger than 30 with acute COVID-19. Sequencing was done on a sample of PBMCs or T cells enriched from blood (not recorded which).

In DNA, the CDR3 is TGCGCCAGCAGCCAAGAAACGAATGCGGTTAGCACAGATACGCAGTATTTT. This translates into CASSQETNAVSTDTQYF. This chain links TRBV4-3 with TRBJ2-3; D remains ambiguous. Germline V gene sequence: CDR1 LGHNA, CDR2 YSLEER. The CDR3 sequence is 17 residues long. Trimming left V 0 bases short and J 0 bases short, with 13 bases between.